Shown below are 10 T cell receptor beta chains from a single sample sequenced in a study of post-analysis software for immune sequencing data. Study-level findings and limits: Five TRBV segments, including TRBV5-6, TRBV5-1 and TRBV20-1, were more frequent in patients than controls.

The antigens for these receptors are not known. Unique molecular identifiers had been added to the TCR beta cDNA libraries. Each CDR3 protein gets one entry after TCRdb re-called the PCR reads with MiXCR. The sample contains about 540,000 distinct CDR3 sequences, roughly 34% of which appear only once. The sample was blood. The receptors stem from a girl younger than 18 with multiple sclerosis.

CDR3: CASKDRFSSTYEQYF. DNA for the CDR3: TGTGCCAGCAAGGACCGATTTTCTTCTACCTACGAGCAGTACTTC. This rearrangement joins TRBV6-1 to TRBJ2-7; unclear D gene. The CDR3 has 15 amino acids. V was shortened by 7 bases and J by 2 bases, with 18 bases between the two germline ends. Germline CDR1 MNHNS, CDR2 SASEGT.

CDR3 amino acids: CASDVGGATDTQYF. CDR3 nucleotides: TGTGCCAGCGACGTAGGGGGCGCCACAGATACGCAGTATTTT. The chain employs TRBV12-3 or TRBV12-4 and TRBJ2-3; 7 bases are shared with TRBD1. The CDR3 contains 14 residues. Unmatched junction bases numbered 7, after V lost 8 bases and J lost 2 bases.

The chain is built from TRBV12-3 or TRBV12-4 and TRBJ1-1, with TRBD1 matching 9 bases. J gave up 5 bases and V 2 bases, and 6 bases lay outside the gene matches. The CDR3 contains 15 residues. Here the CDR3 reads CASSLKDRGWTEAFF. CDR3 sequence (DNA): TGTGCCAGCAGTTTAAAGGACAGGGGATGGACTGAAGCTTTCTTT.

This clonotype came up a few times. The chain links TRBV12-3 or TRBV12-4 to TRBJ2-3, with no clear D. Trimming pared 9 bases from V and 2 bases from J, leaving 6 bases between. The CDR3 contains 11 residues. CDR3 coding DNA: TGTGCCAGTGCCAACACAGATACGCAGTATTTT. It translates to CASANTDTQYF.

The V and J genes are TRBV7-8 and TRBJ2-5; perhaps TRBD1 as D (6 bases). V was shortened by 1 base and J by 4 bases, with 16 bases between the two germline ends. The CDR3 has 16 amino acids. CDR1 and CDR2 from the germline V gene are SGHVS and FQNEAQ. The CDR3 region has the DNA TGTGCCAGCAGCTTAGATGGACTCATCAGGGGAGAGACCCAGTACTTC. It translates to CASSLDGLIRGETQYF.

The CDR3 DNA is TGCGCCAGCAGAGGAATAGCGGGGGGGCCAGGCGATACGCAGTATTTT. This gives the protein CASRGIAGGPGDTQYF. The V call is TRBV5-1, the J call TRBJ2-3, with 11 bases aligning to TRBD2. V shed 5 bases and J 6 bases; nucleotides not matched to a gene: 11. The germline V gene has CDR1 SGHRS and CDR2 YFSETQ. There are 16 residues in the CDR3.

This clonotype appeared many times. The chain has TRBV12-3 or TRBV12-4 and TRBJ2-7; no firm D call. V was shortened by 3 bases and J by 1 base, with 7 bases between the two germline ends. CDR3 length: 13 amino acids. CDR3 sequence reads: CASSFGRSYEQYF. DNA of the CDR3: TGTGCCAGCAGTTTTGGTAGGTCCTACGAGCAGTACTTC.

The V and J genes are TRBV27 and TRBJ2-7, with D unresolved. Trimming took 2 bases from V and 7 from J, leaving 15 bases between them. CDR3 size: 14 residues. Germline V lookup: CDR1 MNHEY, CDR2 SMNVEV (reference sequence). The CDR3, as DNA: TGTGCCAGCAGTTTAAGCTGGGGTTCCGATGAGCAGTACTTC. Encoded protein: CASSLSWGSDEQYF.

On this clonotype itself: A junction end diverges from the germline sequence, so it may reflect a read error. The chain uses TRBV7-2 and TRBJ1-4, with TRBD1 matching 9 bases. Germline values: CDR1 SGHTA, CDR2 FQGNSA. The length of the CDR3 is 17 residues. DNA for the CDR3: TGTGCCAGCACGCGCGGTGGGGACAGGGAATTTAATGACAAACTGTTTTTT. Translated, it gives CASTRGGDREFNDKLFF.

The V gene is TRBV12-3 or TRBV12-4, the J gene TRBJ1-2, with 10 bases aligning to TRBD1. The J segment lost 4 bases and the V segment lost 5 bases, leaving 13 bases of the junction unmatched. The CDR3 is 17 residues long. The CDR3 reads CASSPLGQGRGSYGYTF. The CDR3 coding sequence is TGTGCCAGCAGTCCCCTGGGACAGGGGCGGGGGTCCTATGGCTACACCTTC.